This T cell receptor beta chain was identified during a study of CD8 T cells in Susac syndrome. Study-wide results and caveats: An acknowledgment was made by the study that its TCR sequencing and HLA analysis involved relatively few individuals.

Sequencing of TCR beta drew on CD8+ and CD4+ T cells from blood. Negative isolation yielded the CD8+ and CD4+ T cells, while FACS enriched the TEMRA cells. Reverse transcription of about 0.5 to 1 ug RNA was performed with random hexamers. An immunoSEQ multiplex PCR amplified TCR beta CDR3 over 54 Vbeta and 13 Jbeta. TCRdb redid the calling of the immunoSEQ multiplex PCR reads with MiXCR, one entry per CDR3 protein. The top ten hold about 0.12% of the sample, which has about 430,000 distinct CDR3 sequences, more than 80% seen once. The CDR3 is made up of 13 amino acids. CDR1 MNHEY and CDR2 SVGEGT come from the germline V gene. V was trimmed by 10 bases and J by 3 bases, leaving 15 bases between them. A remark on this clonotype: The antigen is not known.

The sample consisted of CD8+ T cells from PBMCs. The sequence was collected from a human donor with multiple sclerosis. V and J are TRBV6-2 or TRBV6-3 and TRBJ1-2; D gene uncertain. The CDR3 spells CATQKDGYYGYTF. In nucleotides, the CDR3 is TGTGCCACCCAAAAGGACGGCTACTATGGCTACACCTTC.